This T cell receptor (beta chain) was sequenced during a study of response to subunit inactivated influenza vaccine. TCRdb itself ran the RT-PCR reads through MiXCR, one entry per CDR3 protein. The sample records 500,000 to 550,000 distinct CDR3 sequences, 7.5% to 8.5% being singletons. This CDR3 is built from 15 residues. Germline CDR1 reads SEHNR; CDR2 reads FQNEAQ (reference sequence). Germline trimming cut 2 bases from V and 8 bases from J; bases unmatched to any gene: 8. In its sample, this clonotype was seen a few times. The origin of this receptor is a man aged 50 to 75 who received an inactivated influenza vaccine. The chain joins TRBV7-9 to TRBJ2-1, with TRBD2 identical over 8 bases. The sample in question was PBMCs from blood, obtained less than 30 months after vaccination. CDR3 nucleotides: TGTGCCAGCAGCTTACGCGGGAGGATGGTTGATGAGCAGTTCTTC. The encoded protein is CASSLRGRMVDEQFF.